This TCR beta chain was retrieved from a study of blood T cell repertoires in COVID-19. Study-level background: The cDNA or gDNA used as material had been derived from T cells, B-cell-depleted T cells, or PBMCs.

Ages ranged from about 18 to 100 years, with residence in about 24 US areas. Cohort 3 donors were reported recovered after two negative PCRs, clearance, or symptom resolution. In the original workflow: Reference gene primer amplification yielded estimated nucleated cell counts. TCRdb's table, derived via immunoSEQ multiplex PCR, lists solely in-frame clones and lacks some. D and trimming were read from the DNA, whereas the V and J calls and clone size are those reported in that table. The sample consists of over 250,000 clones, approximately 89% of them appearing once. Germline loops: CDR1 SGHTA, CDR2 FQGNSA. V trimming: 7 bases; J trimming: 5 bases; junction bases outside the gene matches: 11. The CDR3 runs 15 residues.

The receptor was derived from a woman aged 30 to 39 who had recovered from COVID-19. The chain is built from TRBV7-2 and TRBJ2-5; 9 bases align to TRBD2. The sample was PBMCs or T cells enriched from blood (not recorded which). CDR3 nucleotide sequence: TGTGCCAGCACGAGTAGGGCGGGGGGGCCCGAGACCCAGTACTTC. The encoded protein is CASTSRAGGPETQYF.